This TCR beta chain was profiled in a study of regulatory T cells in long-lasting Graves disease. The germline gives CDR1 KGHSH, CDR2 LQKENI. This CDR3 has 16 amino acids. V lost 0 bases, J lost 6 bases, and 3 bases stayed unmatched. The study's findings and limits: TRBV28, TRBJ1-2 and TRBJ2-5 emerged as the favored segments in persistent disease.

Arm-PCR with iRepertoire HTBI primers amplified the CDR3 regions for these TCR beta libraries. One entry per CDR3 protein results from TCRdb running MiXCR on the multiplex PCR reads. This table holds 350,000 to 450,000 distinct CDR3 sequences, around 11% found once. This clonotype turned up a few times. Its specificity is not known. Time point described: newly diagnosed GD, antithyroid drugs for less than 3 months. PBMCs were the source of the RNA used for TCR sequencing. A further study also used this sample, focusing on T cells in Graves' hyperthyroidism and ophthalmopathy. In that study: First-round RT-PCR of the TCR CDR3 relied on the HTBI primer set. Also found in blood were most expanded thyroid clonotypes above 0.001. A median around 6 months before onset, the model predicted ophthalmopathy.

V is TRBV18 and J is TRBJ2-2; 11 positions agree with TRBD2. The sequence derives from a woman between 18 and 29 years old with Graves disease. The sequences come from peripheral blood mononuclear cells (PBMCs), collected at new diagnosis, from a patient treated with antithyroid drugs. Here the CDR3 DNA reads TGTGCCAGCTCACCACCTGGACTAGCGGGCGCCGGGGAGCTGTTTTTT. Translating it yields CASSPPGLAGAGELFF.